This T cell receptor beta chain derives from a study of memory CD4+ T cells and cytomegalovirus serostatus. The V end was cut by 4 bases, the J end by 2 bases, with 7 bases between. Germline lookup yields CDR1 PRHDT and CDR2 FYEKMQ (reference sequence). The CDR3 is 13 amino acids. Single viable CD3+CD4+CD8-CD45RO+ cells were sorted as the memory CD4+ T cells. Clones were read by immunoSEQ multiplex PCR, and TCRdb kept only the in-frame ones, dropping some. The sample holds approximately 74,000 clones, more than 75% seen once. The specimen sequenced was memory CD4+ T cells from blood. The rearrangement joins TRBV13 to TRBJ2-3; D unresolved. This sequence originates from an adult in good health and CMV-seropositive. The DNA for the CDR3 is TGTGCCAGCAGCTCCTACTACACAGATACGCAGTATTTT. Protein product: CASSSYYTDTQYF.